This section outlines one T cell receptor beta chain sequence together with its context. Its antigen is undetermined. These data come from a study of cytomegalovirus exposure and HLA in healthy donors. This CDR3 spans 13 amino acids. With 4 bases removed from V and 0 bases from J, the gap between germline ends came to 4 bases. Germline V gives CDR1 MRHNA, CDR2 SNTAGT. 13 Jbeta primers and 60 Vbeta primers were used for the PCR. Repertoires were generated with immunoSEQ multiplex PCR, while TCRdb's copy carries only in-frame clones and drops some. The table records about 140,000 clones, roughly 73% of them present only once. Findings and limits, study-wide: In a later analysis, TCR beta V- and J-gene trimming was associated with a missense DCLRE1C variant. With further analysis later on, most CMV-associated TCR beta chains appeared HLA-restricted. Listed as cytomegalovirus-associated were 150 to 200 TCR beta chains.

Those who donated were healthy bone marrow donors. This clonotype was sampled from a female donor in good health and CMV-seronegative. The chain employs TRBV6-4 and TRBJ1-5; no clear D gene. Source material: PBMCs. CDR3 protein: CASSVDSNQPQHF. The DNA for the CDR3 is TGTGCCAGCAGTGTAGATAGCAATCAGCCCCAGCATTTT.